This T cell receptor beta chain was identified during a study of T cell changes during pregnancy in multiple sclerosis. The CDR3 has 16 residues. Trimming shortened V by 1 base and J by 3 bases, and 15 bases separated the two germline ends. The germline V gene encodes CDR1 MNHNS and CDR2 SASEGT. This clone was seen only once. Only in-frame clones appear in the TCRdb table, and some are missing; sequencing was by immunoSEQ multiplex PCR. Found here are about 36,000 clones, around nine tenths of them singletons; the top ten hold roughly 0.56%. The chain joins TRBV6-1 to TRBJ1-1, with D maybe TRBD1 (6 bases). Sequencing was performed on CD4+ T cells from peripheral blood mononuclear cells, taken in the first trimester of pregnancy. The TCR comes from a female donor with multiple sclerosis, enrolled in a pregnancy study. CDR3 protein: CASSEVAGAPDTEAFF. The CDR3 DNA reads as TGTGCCAGCAGTGAAGTTGCAGGGGCCCCTGACACTGAAGCTTTCTTT.